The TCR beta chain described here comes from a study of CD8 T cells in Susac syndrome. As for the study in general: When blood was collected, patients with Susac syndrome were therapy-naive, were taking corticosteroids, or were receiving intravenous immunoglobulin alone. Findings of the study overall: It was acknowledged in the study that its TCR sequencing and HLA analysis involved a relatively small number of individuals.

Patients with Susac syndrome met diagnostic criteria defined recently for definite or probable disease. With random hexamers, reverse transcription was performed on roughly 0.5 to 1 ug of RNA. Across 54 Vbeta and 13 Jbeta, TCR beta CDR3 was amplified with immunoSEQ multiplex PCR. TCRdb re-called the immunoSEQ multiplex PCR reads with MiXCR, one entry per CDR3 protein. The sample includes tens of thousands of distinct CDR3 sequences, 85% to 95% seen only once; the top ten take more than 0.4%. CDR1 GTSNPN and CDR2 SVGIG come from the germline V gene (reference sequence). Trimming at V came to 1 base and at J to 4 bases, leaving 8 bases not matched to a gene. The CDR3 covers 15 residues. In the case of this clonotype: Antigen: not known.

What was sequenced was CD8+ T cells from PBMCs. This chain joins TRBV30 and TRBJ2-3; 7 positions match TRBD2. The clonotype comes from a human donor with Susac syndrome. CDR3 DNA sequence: TGTGCCTGGAGTGCAGGGACGGGAGGCCCAGATACGCAGTATTTT. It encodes CAWSAGTGGPDTQYF.